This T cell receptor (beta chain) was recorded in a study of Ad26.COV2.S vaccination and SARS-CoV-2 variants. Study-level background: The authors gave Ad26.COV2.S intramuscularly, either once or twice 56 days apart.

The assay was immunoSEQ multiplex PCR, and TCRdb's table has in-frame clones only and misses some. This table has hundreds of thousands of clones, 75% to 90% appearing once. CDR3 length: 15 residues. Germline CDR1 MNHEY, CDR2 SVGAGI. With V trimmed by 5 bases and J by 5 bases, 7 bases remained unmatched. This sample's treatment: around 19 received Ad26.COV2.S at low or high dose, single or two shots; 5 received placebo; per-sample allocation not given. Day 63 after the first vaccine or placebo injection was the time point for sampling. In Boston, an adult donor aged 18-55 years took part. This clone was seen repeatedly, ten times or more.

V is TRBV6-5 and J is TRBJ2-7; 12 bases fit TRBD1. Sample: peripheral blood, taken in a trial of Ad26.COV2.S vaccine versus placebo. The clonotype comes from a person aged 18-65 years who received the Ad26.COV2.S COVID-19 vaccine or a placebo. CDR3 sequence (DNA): TGTGCCAGCAGTATCACCGGGACAGGGGGCGACGAGCAGTACTTC. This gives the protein CASSITGTGGDEQYF.